The rows below give T cell receptor beta chains drawn from one sample of a study of identical twins. MiXCR, run by TCRdb on the 5' RACE reads, gives a single entry per CDR3 protein. The sample yields 450,000 to 650,000 distinct CDR3 sequences, around 9.6% seen once. The data were also submitted as part of a second study, on yellow fever vaccine responses in identical twins.

The specimen sequenced was PBMCs. The receptors originated from a woman between 18 and 29 years old in good health. CDR3s include the opening cysteine and the closing phenylalanine or tryptophan. Each record gives: V gene, D gene, CDR3 length, J gene, clone size, CDR3 DNA, CDR3 protein. The D gene is left open where the match is weak. Part of the rows lack a size; the others show once, few, many or a class for expanded clones.

TRBV20-1	TRBD2	17	TRBJ2-5	few	TGCAGTGCTTCTCGGACTAGCGGGGCTTACCGGCCGGAGACCCAGTACTTC	CSASRTSGAYRPETQYF
TRBV5-6	TRBD2	18	TRBJ2-2	NA	TGTGCCAGCAGCTTATCTGGGTTGGAACTAGCGGTCACCGGGGAGCTGTTTTTT	CASSLSGLELAVTGELFF
TRBV14	TRBD1	14	TRBJ2-7	few	TGTGCCAGCAGTCGTCCCGGGACAGGGTTCGAGCAGTACTTC	CASSRPGTGFEQYF
TRBV18	NA	15	TRBJ2-3	few	TGTGCCAGCTCACCCTCTCTGACAGCCACAGATACGCAGTATTTT	CASSPSLTATDTQYF
TRBV20-1	TRBD2	15	TRBJ2-5	few	TGCAGTGCTAGAGACAGGGTGGGAGGGCAAGAGACCCAGTACTTC	CSARDRVGGQETQYF
TRBV27	TRBD1	15	TRBJ1-2	NA	TGTGCCAGCAGTGCGACAGGGTCGGTCGGCTATGGCTACACCTTC	CASSATGSVGYGYTF
TRBV4-3	NA	17	TRBJ2-2	few	TGCGCCAGCAGCCAAGGGATAGGGGGGGCCTATTCCGGGGAGCTGTTTTTT	CASSQGIGGAYSGELFF
TRBV7-7	TRBD2	21	TRBJ2-5	few	TGTGCTAGCAGCCCTAGGGTTCGCGAGGGACTAGCCCAACATTCTCAAGAGACCCAGTACTTC	CASSPRVREGLAQHSQETQYF
TRBV5-5	NA	14	TRBJ2-7	many	TGTGCCAGCAGCTTGGGACAGGCTACCTACGAGCAGTACTTC	CASSLGQATYEQYF
TRBV29-1	TRBD1	12	TRBJ1-1	few	TGCAGCGTTCCGCGGACAGGGGATGAAGCTTTCTTT	CSVPRTGDEAFF
TRBV6-1	NA	15	TRBJ2-1	NA	TGTGCCAGCAGTCAGACTAGAACCGATTACAATGAGCAGTTCTTC	CASSQTRTDYNEQFF
TRBV7-2	NA	12	TRBJ1-1	NA	TGTGCCAGCAGCTCCCGCCTTCGCCGAGCTTTCTTT	CASSSRLRRAFF
TRBV6-2/TRBV6-3	TRBD1	15	TRBJ2-7	many	TGTGCCAGCAGTGCGGACAGGCCCGTCTCCTACGAGCAGTACTTC	CASSADRPVSYEQYF
TRBV6-6	NA	12	TRBJ2-1	NA	TGTGCCAGCAGCTCCCGGGATAGGGAGCAGTTCTTC	CASSSRDREQFF
TRBV9	NA	15	TRBJ1-4	many	TGTGCCAGCAGCGCGCGGGGCAGAACTAATGAAAAACTGTTTTTT	CASSARGRTNEKLFF
TRBV13	TRBD2	19	TRBJ2-7	few	TGTGCCAGCAGCTTAAGGTTTGTTAGCGGGAGAAGGGAATCCTACGAGCAGTACTTC	CASSLRFVSGRRESYEQYF
TRBV27	TRBD2	14	TRBJ2-2	many	TGTGCCAGCAGCCGCGGACTAGATTCCGGGGAGCTGTTTTTT	CASSRGLDSGELFF
TRBV7-9	NA	15	TRBJ2-7	NA	TGTGCCAGCAGCTTACTAACCGGACCTAACTACGAGCAGTACTTC	CASSLLTGPNYEQYF
TRBV10-3	TRBD1	13	TRBJ1-6	few	TGTGCCATGACCGGGACAGTTGATTCACCCCTCCACTTT	CAMTGTVDSPLHF
TRBV7-2	NA	17	TRBJ2-7	few	TGTGCCAGCAGCGTAGCGCAAGCGGCCGGCAGCTCCTACGAGCAGTACTTC	CASSVAQAAGSSYEQYF
TRBV5-1	NA	16	TRBJ1-6	many	TGCGCCAGCAGCTTGGCCGGGACGGCCTATAATTCACCCCTCCACTTT	CASSLAGTAYNSPLHF
TRBV3-1	TRBD1	16	TRBJ2-7	many	TGTGCCAGCAGCCAGCCCGGGACAGGGGTCTCCTACGAGCAGTACTTC	CASSQPGTGVSYEQYF
TRBV11-2	TRBD1	15	TRBJ2-1	many	TGTGCCAGCAGTCAGACAGGGGTAAAAAACAATGAGCAGTTCTTC	CASSQTGVKNNEQFF